These 16 T cell receptor beta chains were sequenced from one sample in a study. TCRdb re-called the 5' RACE reads with MiXCR, one entry per CDR3 protein. Of fewer than 7,000 distinct CDR3 sequences listed, 30% to 35% were seen once; the top ten hold about 7.9%. Sample: memory CD4+ T cells sorted from a lymph node. Noted subset: memory CD4+ T cells, CD4+CD45RO+CD25-. The receptors originated from a female donor with breast cancer.

The chain joins TRBV11-2 to TRBJ2-5, with TRBD2 matching 8 bases. Germline V gives CDR1 SGHAT, CDR2 FQNNGV. V was clipped by 8 bases and J by 3 bases; unmatched bases: 14. The CDR3 is 16 residues long. CDR3 sequence reads: CASRPRRLAGEETQYF. The CDR3 DNA sequence: TGTGCCAGCCGACCGCGACGGCTAGCGGGCGAAGAGACCCAGTACTTC.

This clonotype is medium-sized within its sample. V usage is TRBV5-1 and J usage is TRBJ2-5; 10 nucleotides line up with TRBD2. V dropped 3 bases and J dropped 4; count of bases not matched to a gene: 12. There are 17 residues in the CDR3. Germline loops: CDR1 SGHRS, CDR2 YFSETQ. The CDR3 DNA follows: TGCGCCAGCAGCTATAGCGGCACTAGCGGGGAGGGAGAGACCCAGTACTTC. As protein: CASSYSGTSGEGETQYF.

Within the sample, this clonotype is large. The J gene is TRBJ1-6, the V gene TRBV6-5, with TRBD1 identical over 8 bases. The ends lost 5 bases at V and 8 bases at J; junction bases unmatched: 5. CDR1 and CDR2 from the germline V gene are MNHEY and SVGAGI. The CDR3 contains 14 residues. CDR3 loop: CASSRQGSHSPLHF. CDR3 bases: TGTGCCAGCAGTCGACAGGGGTCCCATTCACCCCTCCACTTT.

This clonotype appeared a few times. CDR3: CSARVCRDYNQPQHF. CDR3 sequence (DNA): TGCAGTGCTAGAGTTTGCAGAGACTACAATCAGCCCCAGCATTTT. The chain links TRBV20-1 to TRBJ1-5; no definite D call. The germline V gene has CDR1 DFQATT and CDR2 SNEGSKA (reference sequence). CDR3 length: 15 residues. Between the trimmed V and J ends, which lost 1 base and 3 bases, there was a span of 13 bases.

The chain has TRBV7-3 and TRBJ1-1, with D unclear. Looked up from germline, CDR1 is SGHTA and CDR2 is FQGTGA. The length of the CDR3 is 10 residues. The V end lost 8 bases, the J end lost 3 bases, and 4 bases lay between the germline ends. CDR3 sequence: CASLDTEAFF. CDR3 DNA: TGTGCCAGCTTGGACACTGAAGCTTTCTTT.

CDR3 residues: CASSELRQGRDYGYTF. Written as DNA, the CDR3 is TGTGCCAGCAGTGAACTCAGACAGGGACGGGACTATGGCTACACCTTC. The V gene is TRBV6-1, the J gene TRBJ1-2; 7 nucleotides align to TRBD1. J was trimmed by 3 bases and V by 2 bases; bases with no gene match: 9. The germline CDR1 and CDR2 sequences are MNHNS and SASEGT. This CDR3 spans 16 amino acids.

By share of the sample, this clonotype is large (0.1 to 1%). The chain links TRBV21-1 to TRBJ2-7; the D segment call TRBD2 is taken from the table without a DNA check. TRBV21-1 is listed as a pseudogene. This CDR3 is built from 16 residues. The CDR3 DNA is TGTGCCAGCAGCAAAATGGGCTCTCCGAGCTCCTACGAGCAGTACTTC. This translates into CASSKMGSPSSYEQYF.

Only one count was recorded for this clonotype. The missing conserved phenylalanine or tryptophan at the end of this CDR3 makes a read error likely. The rearrangement links TRBV6-1 to TRBJ1-4; D unclear. CDR1 and CDR2 (germline): MNHNS, SASEGT. The length of the CDR3 is 14 residues. V was trimmed by 4 bases and J by 8 bases, leaving 14 bases between them. CDR3 sequence (DNA): TGTGCCAGCAGTGGTGGAGACGCTCGGGAAAAACTGTTTTTG. Protein: CASSGGDAREKLFL.

With regard to this clonotype: This may be a read error, as it is one base from a much larger clone. CDR3 loop: CASSLYNEQLF. CDR3 bases: TGTGCCAGCAGCCTCTACAATGAGCAGCTCTTC. The J gene is TRBJ2-1, the V gene TRBV12-3 or TRBV12-4; no definite D call. The CDR3 length is 11 residues.

The sample holds many counts of this clonotype. The chain recombines TRBV28 with TRBJ2-7; the match to TRBD2 covers 13 bases. V was pared by 4 bases and J by 7 bases, with 10 bases of the junction left unmatched. CDR3 length: 16 residues. Germline assignment: CDR1 MDHEN and CDR2 SYDVKM. As DNA, the CDR3 is TGTGCCAGCAGTTCGGGACTAGCGGGGTTTATGGGGGAGCAGTACTTC. Its protein is CASSSGLAGFMGEQYF.

This chain joins TRBV9 and TRBJ2-1, with 7 bases fitting TRBD2. Germline V CDR1 and CDR2: SGDLS, YYNGEE. The J segment lost 9 bases and the V segment lost 0 bases, leaving 9 bases of the junction unmatched. The CDR3 consists of 15 residues. The CDR3 reads CASSVASGTQGEQFF. The CDR3 DNA is TGTGCCAGCAGCGTAGCGAGCGGGACGCAGGGTGAGCAGTTCTTC.

This clonotype was seen ten or more times. The chain is built from TRBV28 and TRBJ2-7; maybe TRBD2 (6 bases). The CDR3 covers 14 residues. Trimming removed 3 bases from V and 2 bases from J, with 11 bases in between. Germline CDR1 and CDR2: MDHEN and SYDVKM. The CDR3 reads CASSFFGGPYEQYF. The CDR3 region has the DNA TGTGCCAGCAGTTTTTTCGGAGGGCCCTACGAGCAGTACTTC.

By sample fraction, this clonotype is medium-sized. This chain links TRBV18 with TRBJ2-7; 8 bases map to TRBD1. Germline assignment: CDR1 KGHSH and CDR2 LQKENI. The J segment lost 9 bases and the V segment lost 6 bases, leaving 10 bases of the junction unmatched. The CDR3 consists of 13 residues. CDR3 DNA: TGTGCCAGCTCCCCCGGGACAGGTATTAGGCAGTACTTC. Its translation is CASSPGTGIRQYF.

The V and J genes are TRBV7-9 and TRBJ2-1; no clear D. The V end was cut by 3 bases, the J end by 3 bases, with 6 bases between. The CDR3 loop spans 13 amino acids. Germline V gives CDR1 SEHNR, CDR2 FQNEAQ (reference sequence). The CDR3 DNA sequence: TGTGCCAGCAGCTTTGACGTCTACAATGAGCAGTTCTTC. The encoded protein is CASSFDVYNEQFF.

Relative to its sample, this clonotype is medium-sized. This chain links TRBV24-1 with TRBJ2-3, with D hard to call. Trimming stripped 4 bases from V and 5 bases from J, with 9 bases between. Germline CDR1 KGHDR, CDR2 SFDVKD. This CDR3 comprises 13 residues. The CDR3 region is CATSEPGVDTQYF. In nucleotides, the CDR3 is TGTGCCACCAGTGAGCCTGGGGTAGATACGCAGTATTTT.

This clonotype was seen many times. The chain joins TRBV27 to TRBJ2-3; 12 bases map to TRBD2. The germline V gene encodes CDR1 MNHEY and CDR2 SMNVEV (reference sequence). The length of the CDR3 is 16 residues. The trim removed 8 bases at V and 6 bases at J, leaving 12 bases unmatched. The CDR3 nucleotides are TGTGCCAGCGGCCAAGGACTAGCGGGGAATTGGGATACGCAGTATTTT. Amino acid sequence: CASGQGLAGNWDTQYF.